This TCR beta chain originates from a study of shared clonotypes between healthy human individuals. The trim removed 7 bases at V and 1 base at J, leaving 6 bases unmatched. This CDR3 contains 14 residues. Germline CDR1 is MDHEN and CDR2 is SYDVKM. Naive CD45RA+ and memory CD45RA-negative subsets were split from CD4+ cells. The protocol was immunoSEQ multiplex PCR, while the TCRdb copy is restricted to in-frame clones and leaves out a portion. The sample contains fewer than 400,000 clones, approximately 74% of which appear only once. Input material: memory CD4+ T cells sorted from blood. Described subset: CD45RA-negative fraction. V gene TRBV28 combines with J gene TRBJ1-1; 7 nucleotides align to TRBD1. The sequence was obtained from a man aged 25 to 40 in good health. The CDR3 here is CASKTGVKNTEAFF. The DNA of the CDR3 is TGTGCCAGCAAAACAGGGGTTAAGAACACTGAAGCTTTCTTT. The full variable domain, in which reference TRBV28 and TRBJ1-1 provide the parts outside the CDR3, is DVKVTQSSRYLVKRTGEKVFLECVQDMDHENMFWYRQDPGLGLRLIYFSYDVKMKEKGDIPEGYSVSREKKERFSLILESASTNQTSMYLCASKTGVKNTEAFFGQGTRLTVV.